This T cell receptor (beta chain) was sequenced during a study of cytomegalovirus exposure and HLA in healthy donors. The CDR3 extends over 12 amino acids. Trimming took 0 bases from V and 3 from J, leaving 3 bases between them. The germline gives CDR1 GTSNPN, CDR2 SVGIG (reference sequence). The PCR contained 60 Vbeta and 13 Jbeta primers. Under the authors' procedure: About 11 million of 75 million to 85 million unique TCR beta chains were shared, per a later count. Generated by immunoSEQ multiplex PCR, the TCRdb table keeps only in-frame clones and is missing some. V, J and clone size derive from that table, while D and trimming were established from the DNA sequence. This sample's table has about 140,000 clones.

Input material: PBMCs. The sequence came from a woman under 30 in good health and CMV-seronegative. The genes are TRBV30 and TRBJ1-3; D is unclear. This CDR3 is CAWSVSGNTIYF. As DNA, the CDR3 is TGTGCCTGGAGTGTCAGTGGAAACACCATATATTTT. Combining the CDR3 with reference TRBV30 and TRBJ1-3 gives the whole variable domain SQTIHQWPATLVQPVGSPLSLECTVEGTSNPNLYWYRQAAGRGLQLLFYSVGIGQISSEVPQNLSASRPQDRQFILSSKKLLLSDSGFYLCAWSVSGNTIYFGEGSWLTVV.